The rows below give T cell receptor beta chains drawn from one sample of a study of CD8+ T cells in alopecia areata. Clones were read by immunoSEQ multiplex PCR, and TCRdb kept only the in-frame ones, dropping some. This sample carries 150,000 to 200,000 clones, around 60% of them seen once, and the ten largest clones take 14%. The sequences come from CD4+ T cells sorted from blood, collected at week 24, from a patient treated with tofacitinib. Receptors were obtained from a human donor with alopecia areata. The CDR3 runs from the conserved cysteine through the conserved F or W.

J,V,CDR3
TRBJ2-7,TRBV29-1,CSVEDRFRGGSHEQYF
TRBJ1-6,TRBV6-5,CASSDRQGDSPLHF
TRBJ1-2,TRBV6-5,CASSYARGPAGYTF
TRBJ1-3,TRBV29-1,CSVEIRQLSPAGNTIYF
TRBJ1-5,TRBV5-6,CASTRGLDDQPQHF
TRBJ2-3,TRBV7-9,CASNPLGSTDTQYF
TRBJ2-4,TRBV10-3,CAISESGFQVGTGPNIQYF
TRBJ2-4,TRBV2,CASSFTSIKNIQYF
TRBJ2-2,TRBV5-6,CASSLPWTGELFF
TRBJ2-7,TRBV6-5,CASSYGTSYEQYF
TRBJ2-1,TRBV6-5,CASSYSTIGGAGEQFF
TRBJ1-2,TRBV15,CATSRVSGEYGGYTF
TRBJ2-7,TRBV7-2,CASSWDSAGAYEQYF
TRBJ2-6,TRBV11-2,CASSLDQVRFSGANVLTF
TRBJ1-6,TRBV30,CAWSVRPAANSPLHF
TRBJ2-3,TRBV29-1,CSARQGGTDTQYF
TRBJ1-1,TRBV6-6,CASSQQDTEAFF
TRBJ2-5,TRBV5-1,CASSAGDSQETQYF
TRBJ2-2,TRBV5-1,CASSQPGASNTGELFF
TRBJ2-1,TRBV30,CAWSVLGGESSYNEQFF